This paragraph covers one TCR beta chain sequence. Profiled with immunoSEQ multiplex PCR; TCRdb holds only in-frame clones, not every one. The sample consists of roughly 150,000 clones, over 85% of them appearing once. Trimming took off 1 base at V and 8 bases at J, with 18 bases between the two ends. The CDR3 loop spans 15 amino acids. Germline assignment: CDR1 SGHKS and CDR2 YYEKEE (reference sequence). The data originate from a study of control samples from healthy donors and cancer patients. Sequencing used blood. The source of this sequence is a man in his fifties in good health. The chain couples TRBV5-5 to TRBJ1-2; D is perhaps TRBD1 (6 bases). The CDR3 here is CASSLSQGIGGGYTF. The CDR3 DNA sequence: TGTGCCAGCAGCTTGTCCCAGGGGATCGGAGGCGGCTACACCTTC.